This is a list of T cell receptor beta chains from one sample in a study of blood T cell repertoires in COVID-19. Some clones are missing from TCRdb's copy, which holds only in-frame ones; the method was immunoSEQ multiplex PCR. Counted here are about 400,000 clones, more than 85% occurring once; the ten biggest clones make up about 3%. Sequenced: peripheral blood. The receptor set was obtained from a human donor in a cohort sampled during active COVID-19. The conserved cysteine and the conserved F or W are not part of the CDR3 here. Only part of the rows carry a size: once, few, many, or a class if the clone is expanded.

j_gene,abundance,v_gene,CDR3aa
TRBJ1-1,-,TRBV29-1,SVGQENTEAF
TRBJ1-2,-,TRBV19,ASSPSSQAGYGYT
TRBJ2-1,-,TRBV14,ASSQTSGYNEQF
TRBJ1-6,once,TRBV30,AWSVHKGFDSPLH
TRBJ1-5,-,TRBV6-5,ASSTGANQPQH
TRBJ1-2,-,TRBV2,ASVEGRANYGYT
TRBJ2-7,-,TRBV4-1,ASSRIVLAGPNEQY
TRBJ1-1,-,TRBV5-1,ASSLATSRGGIGTEAF
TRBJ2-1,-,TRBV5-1,ASSLVGLGVANNEQF
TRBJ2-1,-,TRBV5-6,ASSSGLEGSYNEQF
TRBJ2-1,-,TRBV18,ASSPFVLAGAYNEQF
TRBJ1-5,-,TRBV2,ASQGGGPQH
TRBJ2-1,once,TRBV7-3,ASSLRHRGLISEQF
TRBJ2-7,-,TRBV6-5,ASPGGIGAYEQY
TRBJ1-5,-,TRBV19,ASSQDSDQPQH
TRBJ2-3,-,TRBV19,ASSIDSGIATDTQY
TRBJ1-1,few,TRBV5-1,ASSLWAGSMNTEAF
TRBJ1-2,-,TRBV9,ASSVEGQGIPGYT
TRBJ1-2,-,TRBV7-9,ASSLEGALFYGYT
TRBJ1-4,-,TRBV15,ATSREAEKLF
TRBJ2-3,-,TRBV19,ASQRGGTDTQY
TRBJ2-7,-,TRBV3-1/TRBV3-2,ASSHLSAGGYEQY
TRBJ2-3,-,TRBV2,ASRERELTDTQY
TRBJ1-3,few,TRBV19,ATRRQDTSGNTIY
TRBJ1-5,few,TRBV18,ASSPETGGNQPQH
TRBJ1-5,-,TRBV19,ASSIGQLYSNQPQH
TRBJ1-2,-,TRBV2,ASSEAGTAVYGYT
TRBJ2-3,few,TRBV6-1,ASSEQSGLAGDTQY
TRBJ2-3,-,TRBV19,ASSISASGGTDTQY
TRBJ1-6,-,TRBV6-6,ASSQTPYRGPNSPLH
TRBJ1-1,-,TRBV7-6,ASSLGGTGSEAF
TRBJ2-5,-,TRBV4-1,ASNQSLGRGLETQY
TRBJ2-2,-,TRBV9,ASSVRRTGFDTGELF
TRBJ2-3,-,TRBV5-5,ASSLTGSDPDTQY
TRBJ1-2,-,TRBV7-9,ASSLDRTGTQGYT
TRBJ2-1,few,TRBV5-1,ASSSAGTGNSKEQF
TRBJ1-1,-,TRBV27,ASSPRDSDTEAF
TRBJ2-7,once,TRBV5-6,ASSLWDREGEQY
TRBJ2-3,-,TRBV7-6,ASSLVGRPETDTQY